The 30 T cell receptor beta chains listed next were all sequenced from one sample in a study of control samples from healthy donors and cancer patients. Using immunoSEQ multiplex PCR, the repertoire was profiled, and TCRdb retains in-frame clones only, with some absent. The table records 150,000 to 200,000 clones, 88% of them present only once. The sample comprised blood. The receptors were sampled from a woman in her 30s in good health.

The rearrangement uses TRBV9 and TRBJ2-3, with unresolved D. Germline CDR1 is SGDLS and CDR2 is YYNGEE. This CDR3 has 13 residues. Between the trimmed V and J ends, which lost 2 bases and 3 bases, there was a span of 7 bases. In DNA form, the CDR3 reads TGTGCCAGCAGCGTGCTAGATACAGATACGCAGTATTTT. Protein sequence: CASSVLDTDTQYF.

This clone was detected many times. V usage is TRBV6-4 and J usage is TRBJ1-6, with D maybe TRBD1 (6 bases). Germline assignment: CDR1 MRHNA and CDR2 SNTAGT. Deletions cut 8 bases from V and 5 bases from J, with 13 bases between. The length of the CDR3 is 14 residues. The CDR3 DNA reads TGTGCCAGCGGACCGGACAGCCATAATTCACCCCTCCACTTT. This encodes CASGPDSHNSPLHF.

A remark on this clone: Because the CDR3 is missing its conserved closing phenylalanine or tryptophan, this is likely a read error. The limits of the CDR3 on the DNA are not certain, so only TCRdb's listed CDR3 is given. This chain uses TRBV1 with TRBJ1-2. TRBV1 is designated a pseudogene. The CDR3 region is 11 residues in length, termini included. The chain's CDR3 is CTSSWWTEIFR.

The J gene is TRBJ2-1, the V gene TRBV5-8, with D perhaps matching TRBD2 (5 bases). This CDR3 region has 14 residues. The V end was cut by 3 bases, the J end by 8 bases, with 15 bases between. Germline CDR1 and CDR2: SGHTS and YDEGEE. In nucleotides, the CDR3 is TGTGCCAGCAGCTACGGGGTGCGGATATATGAGCAGTTCTTC. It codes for CASSYGVRIYEQFF. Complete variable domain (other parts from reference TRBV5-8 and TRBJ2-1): EAGVTQSPTHLIKTRGQQATLRCSPISGHTSVYWYQQALGLGLQFLLWYDEGEERNRGNFPPRFSGRQFPNYSSELNVNALELEDSALYLCASSYGVRIYEQFFGPGTRLTVL.

Written as DNA, the CDR3 is TGTGCCAGCAGCGTAGATCTAGCGGGAAGCACAGATACGCAGTATTTT. Translating gives CASSVDLAGSTDTQYF. V usage is TRBV9 and J usage is TRBJ2-3; 9 nucleotides align to TRBD2. Germline V gene data show CDR1 as SGDLS and CDR2 as YYNGEE. V shed 0 bases, J shed 0 bases, and the junction held 2 bases outside the gene matches. The CDR3 extends over 16 amino acids.

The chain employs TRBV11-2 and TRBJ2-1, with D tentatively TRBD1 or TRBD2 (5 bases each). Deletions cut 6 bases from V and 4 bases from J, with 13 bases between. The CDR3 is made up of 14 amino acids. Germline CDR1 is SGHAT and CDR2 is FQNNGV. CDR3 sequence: CASSVGTDYNEQFF. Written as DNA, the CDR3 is TGTGCCAGCAGTGTCGGGACGGATTACAATGAGCAGTTCTTC.

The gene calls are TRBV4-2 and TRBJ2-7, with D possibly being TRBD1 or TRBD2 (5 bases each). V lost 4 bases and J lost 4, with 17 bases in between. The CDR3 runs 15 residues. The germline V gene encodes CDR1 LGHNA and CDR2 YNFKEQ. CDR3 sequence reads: CASSLRDATVYEQYF. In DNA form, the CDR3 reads TGTGCCAGCAGCCTACGGGACGCCACTGTTTACGAGCAGTACTTC.

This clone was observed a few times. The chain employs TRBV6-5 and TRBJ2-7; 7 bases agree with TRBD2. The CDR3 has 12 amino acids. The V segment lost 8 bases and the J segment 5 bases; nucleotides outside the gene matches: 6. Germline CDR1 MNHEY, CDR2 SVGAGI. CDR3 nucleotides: TGTGCCAGCGTCATGGGGGGGAACGAGCAGTACGTC. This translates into CASVMGGNEQYV.

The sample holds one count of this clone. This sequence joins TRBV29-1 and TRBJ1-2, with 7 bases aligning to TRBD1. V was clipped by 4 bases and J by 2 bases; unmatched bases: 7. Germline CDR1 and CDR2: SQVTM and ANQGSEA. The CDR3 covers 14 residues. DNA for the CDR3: TGCAGCGTTGGTGTTGGACAGGAAAACTATGGCTACACCTTC. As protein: CSVGVGQENYGYTF.

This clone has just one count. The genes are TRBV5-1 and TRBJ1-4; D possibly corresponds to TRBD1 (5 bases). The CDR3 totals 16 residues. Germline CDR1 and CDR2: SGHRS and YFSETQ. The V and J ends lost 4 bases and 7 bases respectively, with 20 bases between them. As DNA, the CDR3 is TGCGCCAGCAGCCCCGGGACGGGGGGTGGATCTGAAAAACTGTTTTTT. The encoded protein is CASSPGTGGGSEKLFF.

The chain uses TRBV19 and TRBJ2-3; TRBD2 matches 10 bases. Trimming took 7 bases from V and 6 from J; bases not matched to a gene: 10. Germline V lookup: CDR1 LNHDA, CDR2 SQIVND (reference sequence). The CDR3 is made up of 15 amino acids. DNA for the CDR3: TGTGCCAGTACCCCGGGTAGCGGGAGGAGCGATACGCAGTATTTT. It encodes CASTPGSGRSDTQYF. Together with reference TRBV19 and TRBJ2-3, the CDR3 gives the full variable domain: DGGITQSPKYLFRKEGQNVTLSCEQNLNHDAMYWYRQDPGQGLRLIYYSQIVNDFQKGDIAEGYSVSREKKESFPLTVTSAQKNPTAFYLCASTPGSGRSDTQYFGPGTRLTVL.

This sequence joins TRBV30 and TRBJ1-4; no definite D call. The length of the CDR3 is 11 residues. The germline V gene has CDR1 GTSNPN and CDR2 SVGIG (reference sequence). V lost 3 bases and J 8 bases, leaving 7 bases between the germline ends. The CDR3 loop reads CAWRGGEKLFF. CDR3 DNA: TGTGCCTGGAGAGGTGGGGAAAAACTGTTTTTT. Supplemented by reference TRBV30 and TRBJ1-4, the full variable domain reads SQTIHQWPATLVQPVGSPLSLECTVEGTSNPNLYWYRQAAGRGLQLLFYSVGIGQISSEVPQNLSASRPQDRQFILSSKKLLLSDSGFYLCAWRGGEKLFFGSGTQLSVL.

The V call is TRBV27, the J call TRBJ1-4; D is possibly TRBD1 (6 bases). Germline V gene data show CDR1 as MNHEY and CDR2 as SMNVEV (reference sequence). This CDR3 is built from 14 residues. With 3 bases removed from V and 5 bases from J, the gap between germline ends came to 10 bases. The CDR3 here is CASSLRGWNEKLFF. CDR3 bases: TGTGCCAGCAGTTTGAGGGGGTGGAATGAAAAACTGTTTTTT.

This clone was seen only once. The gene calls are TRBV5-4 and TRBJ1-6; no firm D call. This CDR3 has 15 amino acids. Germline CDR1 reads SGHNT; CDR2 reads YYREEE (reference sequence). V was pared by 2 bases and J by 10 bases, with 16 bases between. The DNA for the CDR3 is TGTGCCAGCAGCTTTGAGGTGAGAAAAGGATCACCCCTCCACTTT. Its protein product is CASSFEVRKGSPLHF.

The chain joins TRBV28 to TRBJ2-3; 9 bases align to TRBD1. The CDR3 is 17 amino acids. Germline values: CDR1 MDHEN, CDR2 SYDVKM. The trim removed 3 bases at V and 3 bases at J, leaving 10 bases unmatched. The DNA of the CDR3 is TGTGCCAGCAGTTTGCCAGGGACAGGGTCCAGAACAGATACGCAGTATTTT. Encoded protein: CASSLPGTGSRTDTQYF.

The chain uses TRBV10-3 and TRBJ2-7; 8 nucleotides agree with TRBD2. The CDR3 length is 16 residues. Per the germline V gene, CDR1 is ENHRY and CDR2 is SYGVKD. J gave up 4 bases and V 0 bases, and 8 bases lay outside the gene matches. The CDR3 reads CAISESRGGPRYEQYV. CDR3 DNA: TGTGCCATCAGTGAGTCACGCGGGGGGCCTCGTTACGAGCAGTACGTC.

The CDR3 nucleotides are TGTGCCAGCAGCTTGGATCCTGCGGTGACCCAGTACTTC. Protein product: CASSLDPAVTQYF. The V and J genes are TRBV5-4 and TRBJ2-5, with D hard to call. The germline V gene encodes CDR1 SGHNT and CDR2 YYREEE (reference sequence). Trimming took 0 bases from V and 7 from J, leaving 10 bases between them. This CDR3 contains 13 residues.

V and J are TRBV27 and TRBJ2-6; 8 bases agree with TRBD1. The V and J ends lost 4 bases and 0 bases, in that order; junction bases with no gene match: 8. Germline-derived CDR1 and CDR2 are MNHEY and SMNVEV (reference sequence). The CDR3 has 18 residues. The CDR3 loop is CASSWGTGSTSGANVLTF. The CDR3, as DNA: TGTGCCAGCAGTTGGGGGACAGGCTCGACCTCTGGGGCCAACGTCCTGACTTTC.

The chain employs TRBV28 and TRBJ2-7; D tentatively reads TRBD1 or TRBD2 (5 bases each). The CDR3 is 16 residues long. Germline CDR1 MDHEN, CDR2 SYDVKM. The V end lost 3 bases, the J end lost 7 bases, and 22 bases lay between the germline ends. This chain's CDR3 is CASSLIGTVNYAEQYF. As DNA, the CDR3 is TGTGCCAGCAGTTTGATCGGGACGGTAAATTACGCGGAGCAGTACTTC.

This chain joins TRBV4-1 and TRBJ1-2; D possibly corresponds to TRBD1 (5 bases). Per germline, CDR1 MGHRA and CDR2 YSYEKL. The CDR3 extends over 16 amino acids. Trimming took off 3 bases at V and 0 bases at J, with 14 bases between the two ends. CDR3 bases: TGCGCCAGCAGCCAGGGGGTCCTACCTTCTAACTATGGCTACACCTTC. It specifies CASSQGVLPSNYGYTF.

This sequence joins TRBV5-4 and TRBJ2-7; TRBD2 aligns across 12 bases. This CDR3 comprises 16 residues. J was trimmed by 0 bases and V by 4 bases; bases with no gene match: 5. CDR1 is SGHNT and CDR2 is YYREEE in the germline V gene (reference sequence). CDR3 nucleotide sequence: TGTGCCAGCAGCCAAGGACTAGCGGGAATCTCCTACGAGCAGTACTTC. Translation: CASSQGLAGISYEQYF.

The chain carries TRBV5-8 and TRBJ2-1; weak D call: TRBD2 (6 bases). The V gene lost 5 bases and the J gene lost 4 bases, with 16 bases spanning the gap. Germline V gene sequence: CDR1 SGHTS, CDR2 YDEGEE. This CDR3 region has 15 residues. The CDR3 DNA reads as TGTGCCAGCAGAACCCCGGGACTGGCTTACAATGAGCAGTTCTTC. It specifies CASRTPGLAYNEQFF.

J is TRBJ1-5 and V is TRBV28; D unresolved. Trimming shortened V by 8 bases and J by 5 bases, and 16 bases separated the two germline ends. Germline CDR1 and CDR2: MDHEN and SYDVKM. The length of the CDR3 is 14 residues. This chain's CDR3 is CASGDTGRHQPQHF. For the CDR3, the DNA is TGTGCCAGCGGAGACACTGGACGTCATCAGCCCCAGCATTTT.

The CDR3 sequence is CASNLEGTGGCEQYV. The CDR3 DNA reads as TGCGCCAGCAATCTCGAAGGGACAGGGGGCTGCGAGCAGTACGTC. The chain couples TRBV5-1 to TRBJ2-7; 12 bases fit TRBD1. Germline CDR1 and CDR2: SGHRS and YFSETQ. This CDR3 is built from 15 residues. V was pared by 6 bases and J by 6 bases, with 10 bases of the junction left unmatched.

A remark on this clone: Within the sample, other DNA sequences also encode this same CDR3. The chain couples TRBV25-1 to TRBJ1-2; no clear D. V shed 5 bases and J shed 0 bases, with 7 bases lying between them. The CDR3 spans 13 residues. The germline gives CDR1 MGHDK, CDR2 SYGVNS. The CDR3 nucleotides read TGTGCCAGCAGTACTGGTTCTAACTATGGCTACACCTTC. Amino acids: CASSTGSNYGYTF.

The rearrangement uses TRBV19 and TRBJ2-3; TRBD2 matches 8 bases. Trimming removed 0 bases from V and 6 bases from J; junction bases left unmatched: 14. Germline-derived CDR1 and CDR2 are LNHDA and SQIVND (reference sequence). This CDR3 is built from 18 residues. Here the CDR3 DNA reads TGTGCCAGTAGTATAGATCCCGAGTTCGGACTAGCCCCTGATACGCAGTATTTT. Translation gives CASSIDPEFGLAPDTQYF.

The CDR3 region is CASSQELVQKAKNIQYF. The CDR3 DNA sequence: TGTGCCAGCAGCCAAGAATTGGTACAGAAAGCCAAAAACATTCAGTACTTC. This chain uses TRBV4-2 with TRBJ2-4; no reliable D call. The CDR3 is 17 amino acids. Between the trimmed V and J ends, which lost 0 bases and 0 bases, there was a span of 12 bases. The germline gives CDR1 LGHNA, CDR2 YNFKEQ.

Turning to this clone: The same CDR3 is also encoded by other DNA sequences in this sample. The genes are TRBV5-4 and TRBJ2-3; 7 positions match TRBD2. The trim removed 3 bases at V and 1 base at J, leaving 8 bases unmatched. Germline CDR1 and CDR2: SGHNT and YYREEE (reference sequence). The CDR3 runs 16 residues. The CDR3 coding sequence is TGTGCCAGCAGCTACCCTAGCGGTGGGGGCACAGATACGCAGTATTTT. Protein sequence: CASSYPSGGGTDTQYF.

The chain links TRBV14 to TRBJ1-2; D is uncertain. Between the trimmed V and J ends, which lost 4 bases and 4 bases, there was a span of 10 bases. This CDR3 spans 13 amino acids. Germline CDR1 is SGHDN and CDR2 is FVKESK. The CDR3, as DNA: TGTGCCAGCAGCCCCGATGCCCTCTATGGCTACACCTTC. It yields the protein CASSPDALYGYTF.

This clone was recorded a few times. In DNA, the CDR3 is TGCGCCAGCAGCGGGCGGACTGTGAACACTGAAGCTTTCTTT. This translates into CASSGRTVNTEAFF. The J gene is TRBJ1-1, the V gene TRBV4-1; D remains ambiguous. In germline, CDR1 is MGHRA, CDR2 YSYEKL. The CDR3 has 14 residues. Trimming cost V 5 bases and J 0 bases, with 10 bases left between them.